The sequence of this TCR beta chain was determined in a study of blood T cell repertoires in COVID-19. The CDR3 runs 19 residues. The V and J ends lost 8 bases and 0 bases, in that order; junction bases with no gene match: 15. Germline V gives CDR1 SGHRS, CDR2 YFSETQ. Sequenced by immunoSEQ multiplex PCR; TCRdb stores in-frame clones only, minus some. The sample has some 11,000 clones, around nine tenths seen once. The sequence derives from a woman aged 65 to 85 with active COVID-19. The sequencing input was peripheral blood. V and J are TRBV5-1 and TRBJ2-1, with 12 bases lining up with TRBD2. CDR3 DNA sequence: TGCGCCAGTAAAACCCCCGGGACTAGCGGGCGAAGCTCCTACAATGAGCAGTTCTTC. It translates to CASKTPGTSGRSSYNEQFF.